A single sample gave rise to the 18 T cell receptor beta chains below, sequenced in a study of technical replicates of blood from several donors. Using immunoSEQ multiplex PCR, the repertoire was profiled, and TCRdb retains in-frame clones only, with some absent. The sample contains about 84,000 clones, around 97% of which appear only once. Sequencing was done on a sample of T cells isolated from PBMCs. These receptors were collected from a human donor in good health.

This rearrangement joins TRBV30 to TRBJ1-1; D gene uncertain. Trimming took off 4 bases at V and 0 bases at J, with 6 bases between the two ends. From germline, CDR1 is GTSNPN and CDR2 SVGIG (reference sequence). The CDR3 totals 12 residues. CDR3 sequence reads: CAWTVLNTEAFF. Here the CDR3 DNA reads TGTGCCTGGACGGTGTTGAACACTGAAGCTTTCTTT. The full variable domain, in which reference TRBV30 and TRBJ1-1 provide the parts outside the CDR3, is SQTIHQWPATLVQPVGSPLSLECTVEGTSNPNLYWYRQAAGRGLQLLFYSVGIGQISSEVPQNLSASRPQDRQFILSSKKLLLSDSGFYLCAWTVLNTEAFFGQGTRLTVV.

The chain employs TRBV5-1 and TRBJ2-5, with TRBD1 as a possible D gene (6 bases). Germline assignment: CDR1 SGHRS and CDR2 YFSETQ. The CDR3 spans 14 residues. The V end lost 6 bases, the J end lost 2 bases, and 14 bases lay between the germline ends. The CDR3 DNA is TGCGCCAGCAACAGGGTCGACAGACAAGAGACCCAGTACTTC. It is translated as CASNRVDRQETQYF.

The chain links TRBV5-1 to TRBJ2-1; 10 bases are a match to TRBD2. The V gene end was trimmed by 2 bases and the J gene end by 7 bases; junction bases not matched to a gene: 6. This CDR3 contains 15 residues. Germline V gives CDR1 SGHRS, CDR2 YFSETQ. CDR3 sequence: CASSLGTSELNEQFF. The CDR3 DNA follows: TGCGCCAGCAGCTTAGGGACTAGCGAGTTGAATGAGCAGTTCTTC.

The rearrangement links TRBV29-1 to TRBJ2-6; 8 positions match TRBD1. The CDR3 runs 15 residues. V lost 7 bases, J lost 0 bases, and 5 bases stayed unmatched. In germline, CDR1 is SQVTM, CDR2 ANQGSEA. The CDR3 nucleotides read TGCAGCGCCGGGACAGGTGGCTCTGGGGCCAACGTCCTGACTTTC. It is translated as CSAGTGGSGANVLTF.

The CDR3, as DNA: TGTGCCAGCAGGCCCCTAACAGGGGGGGACACTGAAGCTTTCTTT. Translated: CASRPLTGGDTEAFF. The V gene is TRBV6-6, the J gene TRBJ1-1; TRBD1 matches 8 bases. The CDR3 is 15 amino acids. CDR1 MNHNY and CDR2 SVGAGI come from the germline V gene (reference sequence). Losses at the gene ends were 6 bases for V and 3 bases for J; bases not matched to a gene: 9.

V and J are TRBV6-5 and TRBJ2-2, with 7 positions matching TRBD2. The CDR3 is made up of 16 amino acids. V was pared by 0 bases and J by 4 bases, with 5 bases of the junction left unmatched. CDR1 and CDR2 from the germline V gene are MNHEY and SVGAGI. The CDR3 loop reads CASSYSAGAGTGELFF. CDR3 nucleotides: TGTGCCAGCAGTTACTCTGCGGGAGCGGGCACCGGGGAGCTGTTTTTT.

The chain employs TRBV5-1 and TRBJ2-7, with 14 nucleotides matching TRBD2. This CDR3 region has 17 residues. With 2 bases clipped from V and 6 bases from J, the junction kept 10 bases outside the gene matches. CDR1 and CDR2 from the germline V gene are SGHRS and YFSETQ. The CDR3 sequence is CASSLRPGTSGSFEQYF. CDR3 nucleotide sequence: TGCGCCAGCAGCTTAAGACCCGGGACTAGCGGGAGTTTCGAGCAGTACTTC.

The chain combines TRBV19 with TRBJ2-1, with a tentative D call TRBD2 (6 bases). The V end lost 3 bases, the J end lost 0 bases, and 12 bases lay between the germline ends. Germline V CDR1 and CDR2: LNHDA, SQIVND (reference sequence). This CDR3 comprises 16 residues. CDR3 sequence (DNA): TGTGCCAGTAGTATTGCCGCCGGGAGCTCCTACAATGAGCAGTTCTTC. This gives the protein CASSIAAGSSYNEQFF.

The chain carries TRBV5-1 and TRBJ2-7; 11 bases align to TRBD2. CDR3 size: 18 residues. The J segment lost 1 base and the V segment lost 2 bases, leaving 11 bases of the junction unmatched. Germline assignment: CDR1 SGHRS and CDR2 YFSETQ. The CDR3 loop reads CASSFRTSGSDTSYEQYF. CDR3 coding DNA: TGCGCCAGCAGCTTTCGAACTAGCGGGAGTGATACTTCCTACGAGCAGTACTTC.

The chain couples TRBV19 to TRBJ2-1; 10 bases align to TRBD1. Trimming at V came to 3 bases and at J to 6 bases, leaving 2 bases not matched to a gene. Per the germline V gene, CDR1 is LNHDA and CDR2 is SQIVND (reference sequence). The CDR3 is made up of 14 amino acids. The CDR3 region is CASSIGTGVNEQFF. CDR3 nucleotide sequence: TGTGCCAGTAGTATTGGGACAGGGGTCAATGAGCAGTTCTTC.

J is TRBJ2-1 and V is TRBV7-8; tentatively, D is TRBD2 (6 bases). The V gene's germline CDR1 is SGHVS and CDR2 FQNEAQ. This CDR3 is 15 amino acids long. Trimming cost V 5 bases and J 9 bases, with 20 bases left between them. CDR3 nucleotide sequence: TGTGCCAGCAGCCCTACCCGCGATCTGGAGGGTGAGCAGTTCTTC. Protein sequence: CASSPTRDLEGEQFF. Full variable domain (missing parts from reference TRBV7-8 and TRBJ2-1): GAGVSQSPRYKVAKRGQDVALRCDPISGHVSLFWYQQALGQGPEFLTYFQNEAQLDKSGLPSDRFFAERPEGSVSTLKIQRTQQEDSAVYLCASSPTRDLEGEQFFGPGTRLTVL.

In its sample, this clone was seen once. This chain links TRBV19 with TRBJ1-5; D may be TRBD1 (5 bases). Trimming left V 7 bases short and J 10 bases short, with 17 bases between. The CDR3 extends over 13 amino acids. Germline V gives CDR1 LNHDA, CDR2 SQIVND (reference sequence). CDR3 loop: CASIGRQGSPQHF. The CDR3 DNA sequence: TGTGCCAGTATCGGTCGTCAGGGTTCACCCCAGCATTTT.

The rearrangement links TRBV21-1 to TRBJ2-7; TRBD1, the table's D call, lacks a check against the DNA. TRBV21-1 represents a pseudogene. This CDR3 comprises 18 residues. The DNA for the CDR3 is TGTGCCAGCAGCAACCCTAAGGTGGGACAGGGAGGAAATTACGAGCAGTACTTC. Translated, it gives CASSNPKVGQGGNYEQYF.

The chain recombines TRBV2 with TRBJ2-5; D uncertain. This CDR3 region has 8 residues. The germline V gene has CDR1 SNHLY and CDR2 FYNNEI. CDR3 nucleotide sequence: TGTACGAGTAAGACCCAGTACTTC. Its protein is CTSKTQYF.

The chain employs TRBV19 and TRBJ1-1; D gene unclear. V lost 6 bases and J 1 base, leaving 9 bases between the germline ends. The CDR3 is 13 amino acids. The germline V gene encodes CDR1 LNHDA and CDR2 SQIVND (reference sequence). The CDR3, as DNA: TGTGCCAGTAGCCCGGGAGAGAACACTGAAGCTTTCTTT. It is translated as CASSPGENTEAFF. The full variable domain, its missing parts supplied by reference TRBV19 and TRBJ1-1, is DGGITQSPKYLFRKEGQNVTLSCEQNLNHDAMYWYRQDPGQGLRLIYYSQIVNDFQKGDIAEGYSVSREKKESFPLTVTSAQKNPTAFYLCASSPGENTEAFFGQGTRLTVV.

The chain couples TRBV28 to TRBJ1-1; D remains unclear. Trimming pared 5 bases from V and 4 bases from J, leaving 23 bases between. Germline CDR1 reads MDHEN; CDR2 reads SYDVKM. The CDR3 is 17 amino acids. The DNA of the CDR3 is TGTGCCAGCAGTAACTCCTACGGGTCGGGTTATTCCACTGAAGCTTTCTTT. It specifies CASSNSYGSGYSTEAFF.

This sequence joins TRBV7-3 and TRBJ2-1, with 7 bases that match TRBD1. Germline assignment: CDR1 SGHTA and CDR2 FQGTGA. This CDR3 is built from 13 residues. V dropped 5 bases and J dropped 10; count of bases not matched to a gene: 8. Here the CDR3 DNA reads TGTGCCAGCAGCCCCCCGACAGGGAACGAGCAGTTCTTC. Translated: CASSPPTGNEQFF.

V is TRBV4-1 and J is TRBJ2-2; a possible D gene is TRBD1 (6 bases). Per germline, CDR1 MGHRA and CDR2 YSYEKL. This CDR3 contains 16 residues. V shed 2 bases and J shed 5 bases, with 15 bases lying between them. The CDR3 coding sequence is TGCGCCAGCAGCCAAATTCCGGGACACGAGACCGGGGAGCTGTTTTTT. Translated: CASSQIPGHETGELFF.